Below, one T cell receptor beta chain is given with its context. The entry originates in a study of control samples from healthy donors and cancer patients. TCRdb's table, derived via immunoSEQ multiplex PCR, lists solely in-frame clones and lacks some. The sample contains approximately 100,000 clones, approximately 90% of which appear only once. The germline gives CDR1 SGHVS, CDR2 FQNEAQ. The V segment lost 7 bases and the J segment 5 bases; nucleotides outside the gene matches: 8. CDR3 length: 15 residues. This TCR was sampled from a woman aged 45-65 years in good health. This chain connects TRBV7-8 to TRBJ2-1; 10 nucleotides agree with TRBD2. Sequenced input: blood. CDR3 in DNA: TGTGCCAGCACACGGACTAGCGGCTTTAACAATGAGCAGTTCTTC. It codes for CASTRTSGFNNEQFF. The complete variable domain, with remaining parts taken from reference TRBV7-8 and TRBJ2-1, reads GAGVSQSPRYKVAKRGQDVALRCDPISGHVSLFWYQQALGQGPEFLTYFQNEAQLDKSGLPSDRFFAERPEGSVSTLKIQRTQQEDSAVYLCASTRTSGFNNEQFFGPGTRLTVL.